The 3 T cell receptor beta chains below were found in one sample sequenced in a study of OX40 agonist ivuxolimab in advanced cancers. Profiled with immunoSEQ multiplex PCR; TCRdb holds only in-frame clones, not every one. The table records approximately 76,000 clones, roughly 92% of them present only once. The sequences come from CD4+ or CD8+ T cells sorted from blood, collected in a trial of the OX40 agonist ivuxolimab. The receptors were sampled from an adult with an advanced solid tumor such as melanoma, head and neck, liver or kidney cancer.

This chain connects TRBV6-1 to TRBJ1-2; D not resolved. V was pared by 1 base and J by 4 bases, with 16 bases between. The germline V gene encodes CDR1 MNHNS and CDR2 SASEGT. The CDR3 extends over 16 amino acids. CDR3 residues: CASSEGLGPYSYGYTF. CDR3 coding DNA: TGTGCCAGCAGTGAAGGTCTAGGTCCTTACTCCTATGGCTACACCTTC.

For the CDR3, the DNA is TGTGCCAGTAGTATAGCGTCCAGCCTCTACGAGCAGTACTTC. This sequence encodes CASSIASSLYEQYF. The chain recombines TRBV19 with TRBJ2-7, with D hard to call. Deletions cut 1 base from V and 3 bases from J, with 10 bases between. Germline CDR1 reads LNHDA; CDR2 reads SQIVND (reference sequence). The CDR3 consists of 14 residues.

The J gene is TRBJ2-3, the V gene TRBV15; 7 bases agree with TRBD1. The CDR3 is made up of 14 amino acids. Unmatched junction bases numbered 4, after V lost 3 bases and J lost 4 bases. From germline, CDR1 is LNHNV and CDR2 YYDKDF (reference sequence). The CDR3 bases are TGTGCCACCAGCAGCAACACAGGGGCAGATACGCAGTATTTT. It encodes CATSSNTGADTQYF. The full variable domain, its missing parts supplied by reference TRBV15 and TRBJ2-3, is DAMVIQNPRYQVTQFGKPVTLSCSQTLNHNVMYWYQQKSSQAPKLLFHYYDKDFNNEADTPDNFQSRRPNTSFCFLDIRSPGLGDTAMYLCATSSNTGADTQYFGPGTRLTVL.